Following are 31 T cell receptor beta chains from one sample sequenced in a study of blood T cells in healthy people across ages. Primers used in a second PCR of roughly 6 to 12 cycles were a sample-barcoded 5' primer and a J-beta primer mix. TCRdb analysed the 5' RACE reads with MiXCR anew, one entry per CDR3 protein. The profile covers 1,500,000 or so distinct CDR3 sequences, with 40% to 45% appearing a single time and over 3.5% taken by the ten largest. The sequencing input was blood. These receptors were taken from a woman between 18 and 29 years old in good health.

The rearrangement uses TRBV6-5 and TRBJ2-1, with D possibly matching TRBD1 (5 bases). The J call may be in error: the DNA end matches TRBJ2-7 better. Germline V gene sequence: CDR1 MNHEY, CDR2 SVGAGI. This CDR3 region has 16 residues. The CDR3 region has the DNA TGTGCCAGCAGATTACAGGCTCTAAGCTCCTACAATGAGCAGTACTTC. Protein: CASRLQALSSYNEQYF.

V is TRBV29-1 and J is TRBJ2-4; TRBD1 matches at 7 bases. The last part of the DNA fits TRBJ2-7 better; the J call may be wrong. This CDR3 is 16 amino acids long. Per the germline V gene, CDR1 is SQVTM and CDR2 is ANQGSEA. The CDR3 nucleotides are TGCAGCGTTGAAAACAGGGGCAGGTCTAGGGGATACGAGCAGTACTTC. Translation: CSVENRGRSRGYEQYF.

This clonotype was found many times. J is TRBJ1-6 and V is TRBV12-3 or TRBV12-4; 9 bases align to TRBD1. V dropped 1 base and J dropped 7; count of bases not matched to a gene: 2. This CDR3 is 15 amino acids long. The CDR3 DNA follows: TGTGCCAGCAGTTTAGGTGGACAGGGGAATTCACCCCTCCACTTT. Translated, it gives CASSLGGQGNSPLHF.

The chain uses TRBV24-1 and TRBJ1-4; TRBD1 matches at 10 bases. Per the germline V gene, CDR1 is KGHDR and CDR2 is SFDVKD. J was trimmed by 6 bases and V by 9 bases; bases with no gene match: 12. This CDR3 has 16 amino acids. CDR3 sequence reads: CATGEILGTGDEKLFF. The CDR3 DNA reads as TGTGCCACCGGCGAAATACTCGGGACAGGGGATGAAAAACTGTTTTTT.

The CDR3 DNA sequence: TGTGCCAGCAGTTTAGCGAGGGTTCAGCCCCAGCATTTT. Amino acid sequence: CASSLARVQPQHF. The chain employs TRBV12-3 or TRBV12-4 and TRBJ1-5; D gene unclear. V shed 0 bases and J shed 6 bases, with 6 bases lying between them. There are 13 residues in the CDR3.

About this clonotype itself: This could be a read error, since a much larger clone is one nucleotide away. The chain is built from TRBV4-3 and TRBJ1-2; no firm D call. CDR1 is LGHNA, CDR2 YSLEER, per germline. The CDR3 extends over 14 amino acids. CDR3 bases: TGCGCCAACAGCCAAGACCTGGCTAACTATGGCTACACCTTC. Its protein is CANSQDLANYGYTF.

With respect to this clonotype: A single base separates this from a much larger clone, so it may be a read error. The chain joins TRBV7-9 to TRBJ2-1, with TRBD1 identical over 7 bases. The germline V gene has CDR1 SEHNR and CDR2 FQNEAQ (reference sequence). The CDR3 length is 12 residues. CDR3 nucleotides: TGTTCCAGCCAGGGGGTTTACAATGAGCAGTTCTTC. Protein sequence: CSSQGVYNEQFF.

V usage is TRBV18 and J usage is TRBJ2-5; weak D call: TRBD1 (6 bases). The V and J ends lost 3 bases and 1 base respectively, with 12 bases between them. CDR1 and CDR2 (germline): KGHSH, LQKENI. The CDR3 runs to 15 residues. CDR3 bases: TGTGCCAGCTCACCCAAAGGGACACTCCAAGAGACCCAGTACTTC. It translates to CASSPKGTLQETQYF.

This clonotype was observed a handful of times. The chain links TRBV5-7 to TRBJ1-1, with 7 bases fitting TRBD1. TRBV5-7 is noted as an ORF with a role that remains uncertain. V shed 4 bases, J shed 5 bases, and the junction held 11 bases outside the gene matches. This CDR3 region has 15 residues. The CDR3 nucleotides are TGTGCCAGCAGCCCCGGGACAGATCAAGGGACTGAAGCTTTCTTT. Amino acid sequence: CASSPGTDQGTEAFF.

The CDR3 sequence: CASSHEGREFETQYF. The CDR3 DNA is TGCGCCAGCAGCCACGAGGGGAGGGAGTTCGAGACCCAGTACTTC. This chain joins TRBV4-3 and TRBJ2-5, with 7 bases fitting TRBD2. The CDR3 consists of 15 residues. Trimming took 3 bases from V and 5 from J; bases not matched to a gene: 9. Germline V gives CDR1 LGHNA, CDR2 YSLEER.

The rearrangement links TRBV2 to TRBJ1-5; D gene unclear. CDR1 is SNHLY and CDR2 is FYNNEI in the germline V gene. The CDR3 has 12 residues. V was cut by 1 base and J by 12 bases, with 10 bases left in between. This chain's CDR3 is CASSEETRHQHF. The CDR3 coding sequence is TGTGCCAGCAGTGAAGAAACGAGGCACCAGCATTTT.

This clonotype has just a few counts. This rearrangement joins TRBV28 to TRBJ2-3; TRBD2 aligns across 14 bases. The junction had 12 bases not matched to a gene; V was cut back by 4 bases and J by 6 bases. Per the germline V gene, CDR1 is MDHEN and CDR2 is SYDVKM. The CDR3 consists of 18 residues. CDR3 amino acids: CASSSSPGTSGSSDTQYF. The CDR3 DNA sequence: TGTGCCAGCAGTTCCTCCCCCGGGACTAGCGGGAGTTCTGATACGCAGTATTTT.

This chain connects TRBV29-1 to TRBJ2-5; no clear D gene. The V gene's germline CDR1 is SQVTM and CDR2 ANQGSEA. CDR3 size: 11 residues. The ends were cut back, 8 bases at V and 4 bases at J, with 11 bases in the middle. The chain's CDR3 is CSMWTGETQYF. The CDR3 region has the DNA TGCAGCATGTGGACCGGAGAGACCCAGTACTTC.

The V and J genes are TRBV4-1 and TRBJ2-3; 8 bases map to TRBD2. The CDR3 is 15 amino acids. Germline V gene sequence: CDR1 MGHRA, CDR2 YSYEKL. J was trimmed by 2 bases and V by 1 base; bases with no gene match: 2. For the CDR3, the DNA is TGCGCCAGCAGCCAAGTACTAGCGGACACAGATACGCAGTATTTT. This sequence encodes CASSQVLADTDTQYF.

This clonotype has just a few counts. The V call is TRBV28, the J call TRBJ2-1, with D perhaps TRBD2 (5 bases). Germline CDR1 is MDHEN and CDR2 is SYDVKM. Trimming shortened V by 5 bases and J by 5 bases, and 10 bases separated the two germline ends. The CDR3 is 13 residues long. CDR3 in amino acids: CASSERLDNEQFF. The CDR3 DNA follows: TGTGCCAGCAGTGAGCGGTTGGACAATGAGCAGTTCTTC.

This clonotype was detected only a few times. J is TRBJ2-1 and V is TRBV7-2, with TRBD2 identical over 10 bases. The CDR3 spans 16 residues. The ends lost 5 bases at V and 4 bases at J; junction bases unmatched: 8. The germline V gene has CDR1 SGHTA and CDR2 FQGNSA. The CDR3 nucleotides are TGTGCCAGCAGCGCCTCGGGACTAGCGACTTACAATGAGCAGTTCTTC. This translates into CASSASGLATYNEQFF.

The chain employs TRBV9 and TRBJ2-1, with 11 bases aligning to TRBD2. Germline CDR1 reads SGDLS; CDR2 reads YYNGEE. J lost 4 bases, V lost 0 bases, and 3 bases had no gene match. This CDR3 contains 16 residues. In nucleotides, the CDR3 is TGTGCCAGCAGCGTAGCTGGGACTAGCGGATACAATGAGCAGTTCTTC. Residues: CASSVAGTSGYNEQFF.

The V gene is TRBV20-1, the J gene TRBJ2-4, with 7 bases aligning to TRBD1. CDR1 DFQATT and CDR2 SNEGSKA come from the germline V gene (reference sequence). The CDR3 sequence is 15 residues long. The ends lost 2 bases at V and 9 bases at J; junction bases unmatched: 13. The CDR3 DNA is TGCAGTGCTAGACCTTCCCATACAGGGGTTGTCATTCAGTACTTC. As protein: CSARPSHTGVVIQYF.

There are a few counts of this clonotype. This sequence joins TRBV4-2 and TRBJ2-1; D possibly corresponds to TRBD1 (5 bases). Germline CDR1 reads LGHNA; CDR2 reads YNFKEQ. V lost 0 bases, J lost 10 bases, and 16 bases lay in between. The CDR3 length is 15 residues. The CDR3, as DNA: TGTGCCAGCAGCCAAGATCCCTGGACGGCAGGGGAGCAGTTCTTC. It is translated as CASSQDPWTAGEQFF.

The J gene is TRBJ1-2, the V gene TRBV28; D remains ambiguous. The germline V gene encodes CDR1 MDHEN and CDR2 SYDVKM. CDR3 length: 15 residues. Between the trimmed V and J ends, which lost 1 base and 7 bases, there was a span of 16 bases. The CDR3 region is CASSLFAPGLSGYTF. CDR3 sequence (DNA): TGTGCCAGCAGTTTATTCGCCCCGGGTTTGAGTGGCTACACCTTC.

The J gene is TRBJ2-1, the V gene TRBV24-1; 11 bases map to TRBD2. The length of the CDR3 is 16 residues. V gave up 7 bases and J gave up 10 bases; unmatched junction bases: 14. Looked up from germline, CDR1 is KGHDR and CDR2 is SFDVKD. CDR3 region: CATSSWQGLAVEEQFF. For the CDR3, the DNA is TGTGCCACCAGCTCCTGGCAGGGACTAGCGGTCGAGGAGCAGTTCTTC.

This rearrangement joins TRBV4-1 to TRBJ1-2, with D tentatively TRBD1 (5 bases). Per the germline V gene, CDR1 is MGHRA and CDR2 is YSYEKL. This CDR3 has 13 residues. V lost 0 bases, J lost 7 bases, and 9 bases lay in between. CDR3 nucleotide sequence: TGCGCCAGCAGCCAAGACTGGGGGGGTGGCTACACCTTC. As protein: CASSQDWGGGYTF.

CDR3 residues: CAISDRTSGDLDTQYF. The CDR3 DNA is TGTGCCATCAGTGATAGGACTAGCGGGGATCTTGATACGCAGTATTTT. The chain joins TRBV10-3 to TRBJ2-3; 12 bases line up with TRBD2. J gave up 6 bases and V 3 bases, and 7 bases lay outside the gene matches. The CDR3 contains 16 residues. The germline gives CDR1 ENHRY, CDR2 SYGVKD.

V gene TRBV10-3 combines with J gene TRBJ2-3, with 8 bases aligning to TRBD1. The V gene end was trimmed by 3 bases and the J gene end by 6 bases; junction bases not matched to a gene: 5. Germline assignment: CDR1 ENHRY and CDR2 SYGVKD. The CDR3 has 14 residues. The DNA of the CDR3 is TGTGCCATCAGTGAACTGGACAGGGCGGATACGCAGTATTTT. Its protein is CAISELDRADTQYF.

The CDR3 here is CASSYPGTSGSYQETQYF. In DNA, the CDR3 is TGTGCCAGCAGTTACCCCGGGACTAGCGGGTCGTACCAAGAGACCCAGTACTTC. The genes are TRBV6-5 and TRBJ2-5, with 12 bases matching TRBD2. Germline V CDR1 and CDR2: MNHEY, SVGAGI. This CDR3 contains 18 residues. J lost 0 bases, V lost 2 bases, and 7 bases had no gene match.

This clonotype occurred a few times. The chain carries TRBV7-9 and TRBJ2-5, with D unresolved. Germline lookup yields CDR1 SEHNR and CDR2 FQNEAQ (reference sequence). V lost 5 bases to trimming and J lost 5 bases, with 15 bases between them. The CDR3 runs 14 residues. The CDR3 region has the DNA TGTGCCAGCAGCCAAAAGGGCCAGTGGGAGACCCAGTACTTC. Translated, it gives CASSQKGQWETQYF.

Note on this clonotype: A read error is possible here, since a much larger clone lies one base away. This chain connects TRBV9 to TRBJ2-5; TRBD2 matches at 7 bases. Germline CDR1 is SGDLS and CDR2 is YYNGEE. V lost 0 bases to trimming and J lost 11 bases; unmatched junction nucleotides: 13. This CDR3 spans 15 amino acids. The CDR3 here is CASSVGGTILNEQYF. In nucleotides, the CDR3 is TGTGCCAGCAGCGTAGGGGGGACTATACTCAATGAGCAGTACTTC.

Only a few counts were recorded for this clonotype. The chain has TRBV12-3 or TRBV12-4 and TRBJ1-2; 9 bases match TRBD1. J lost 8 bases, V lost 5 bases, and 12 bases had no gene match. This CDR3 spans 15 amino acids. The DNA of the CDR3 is TGTGCCAGCAGTCTAGGACAGGGGATTCTAGGCGGCTACACCTTC. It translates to CASSLGQGILGGYTF.

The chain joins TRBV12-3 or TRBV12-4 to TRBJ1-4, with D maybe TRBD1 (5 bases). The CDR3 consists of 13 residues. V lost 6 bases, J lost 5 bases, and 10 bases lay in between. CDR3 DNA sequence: TGTGCCAGCAGGCGGGGCCGGAATGAAAAACTGTTTTTT. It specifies CASRRGRNEKLFF.

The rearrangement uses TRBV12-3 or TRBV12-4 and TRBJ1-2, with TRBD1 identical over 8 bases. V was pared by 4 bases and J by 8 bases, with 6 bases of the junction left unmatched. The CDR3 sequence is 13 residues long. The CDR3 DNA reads TGTGCCAGCAGTTGGCAGGGGGCTCTGGGCTACACCTTC. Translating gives CASSWQGALGYTF.

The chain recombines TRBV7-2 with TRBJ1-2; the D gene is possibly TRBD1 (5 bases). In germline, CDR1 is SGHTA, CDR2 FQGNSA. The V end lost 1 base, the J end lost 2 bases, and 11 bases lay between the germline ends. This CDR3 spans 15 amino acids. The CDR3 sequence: CASSLDPQGNYGYTF. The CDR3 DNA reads TGTGCCAGCAGCTTAGACCCTCAGGGCAACTATGGCTACACCTTC.